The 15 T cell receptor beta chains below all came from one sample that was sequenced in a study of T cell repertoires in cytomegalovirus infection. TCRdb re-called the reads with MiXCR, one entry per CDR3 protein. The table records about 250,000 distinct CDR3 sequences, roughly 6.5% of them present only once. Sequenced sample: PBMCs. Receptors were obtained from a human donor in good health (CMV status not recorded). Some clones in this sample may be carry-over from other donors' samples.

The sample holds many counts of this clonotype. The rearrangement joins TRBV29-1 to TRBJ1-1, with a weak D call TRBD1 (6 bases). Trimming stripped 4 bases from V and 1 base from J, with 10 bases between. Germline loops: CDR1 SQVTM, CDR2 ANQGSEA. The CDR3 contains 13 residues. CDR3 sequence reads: CSVAGQQNTEAFF. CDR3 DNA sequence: TGCAGCGTTGCCGGACAGCAGAACACTGAAGCTTTCTTT.

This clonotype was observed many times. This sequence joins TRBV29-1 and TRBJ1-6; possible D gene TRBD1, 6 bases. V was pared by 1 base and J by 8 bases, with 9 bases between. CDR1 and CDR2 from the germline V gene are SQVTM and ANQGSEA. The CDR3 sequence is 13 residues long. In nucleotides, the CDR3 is TGCAGCGTTGAAGGCGGGGGCGATTCACCCCTCCACTTT. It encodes CSVEGGGDSPLHF.

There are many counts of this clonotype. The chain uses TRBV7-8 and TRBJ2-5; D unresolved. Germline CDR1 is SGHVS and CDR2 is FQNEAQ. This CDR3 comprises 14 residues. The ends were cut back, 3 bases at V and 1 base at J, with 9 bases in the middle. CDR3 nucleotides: TGTGCCAGCAGCTTTAGGACGGTCCAAGAGACCCAGTACTTC. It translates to CASSFRTVQETQYF.

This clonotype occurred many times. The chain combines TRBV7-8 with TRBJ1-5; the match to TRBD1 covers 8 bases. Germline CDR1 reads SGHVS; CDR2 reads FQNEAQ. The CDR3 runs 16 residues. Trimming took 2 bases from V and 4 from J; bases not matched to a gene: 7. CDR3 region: CASSLSWTGTNQPQHF. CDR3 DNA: TGTGCCAGCAGCTTATCTTGGACAGGGACTAATCAGCCCCAGCATTTT.

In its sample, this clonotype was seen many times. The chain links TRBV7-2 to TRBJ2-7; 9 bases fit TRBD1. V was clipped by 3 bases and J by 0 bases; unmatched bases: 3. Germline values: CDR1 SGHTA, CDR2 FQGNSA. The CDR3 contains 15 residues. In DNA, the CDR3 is TGTGCCAGCAGCTTGTTGACAGGGGGCTCCTACGAGCAGTACTTC. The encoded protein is CASSLLTGGSYEQYF.

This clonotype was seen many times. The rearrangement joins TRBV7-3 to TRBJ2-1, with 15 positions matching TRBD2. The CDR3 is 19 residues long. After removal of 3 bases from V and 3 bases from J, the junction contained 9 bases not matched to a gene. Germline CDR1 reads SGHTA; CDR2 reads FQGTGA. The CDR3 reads CASSFGLAGGPLGYNEQFF. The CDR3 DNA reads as TGTGCCAGCAGCTTCGGACTAGCGGGGGGGCCTTTAGGCTACAATGAGCAGTTCTTC. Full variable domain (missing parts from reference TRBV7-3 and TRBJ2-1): GAGVSQTPSNKVTEKGKYVELRCDPISGHTALYWYRQSLGQGPEFLIYFQGTGAADDSGLPNDRFFAVRPEGSVSTLKIQRTERGDSAVYLCASSFGLAGGPLGYNEQFFGPGTRLTVL.

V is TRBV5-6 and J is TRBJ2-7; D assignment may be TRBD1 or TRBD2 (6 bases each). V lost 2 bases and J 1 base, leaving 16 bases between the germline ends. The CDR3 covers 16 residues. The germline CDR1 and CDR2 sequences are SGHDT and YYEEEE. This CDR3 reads CASSFGRRGWSYEQYF. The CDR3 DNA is TGTGCCAGCAGCTTCGGCCGGAGGGGGTGGTCCTACGAGCAGTACTTC. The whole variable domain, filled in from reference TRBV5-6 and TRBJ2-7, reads DAGVTQSPTHLIKTRGQQVTLRCSPKSGHDTVSWYQQALGQGPQFIFQYYEEEERQRGNFPDRFSGHQFPNYSSELNVNALLLGDSALYLCASSFGRRGWSYEQYFGPGTRLTVT.

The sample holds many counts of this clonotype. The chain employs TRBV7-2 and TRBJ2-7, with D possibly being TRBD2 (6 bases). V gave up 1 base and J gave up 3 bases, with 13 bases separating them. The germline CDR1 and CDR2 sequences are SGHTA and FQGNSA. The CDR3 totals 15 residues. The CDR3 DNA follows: TGTGCCAGCAGCTTAGGCCCCGGGAGAGACTACGAGCAGTACTTC. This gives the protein CASSLGPGRDYEQYF. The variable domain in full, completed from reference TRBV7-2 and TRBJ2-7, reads GAGVSQSPSNKVTEKGKDVELRCDPISGHTALYWYRQSLGQGLEFLIYFQGNSAPDKSGLPSDRFSAERTGGSVSTLTIQRTQQEDSAVYLCASSLGPGRDYEQYFGPGTRLTVT.

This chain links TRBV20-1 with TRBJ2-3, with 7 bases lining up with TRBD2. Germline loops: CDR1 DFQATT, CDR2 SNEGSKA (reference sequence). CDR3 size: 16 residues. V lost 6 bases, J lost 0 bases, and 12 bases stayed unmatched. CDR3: CSAFRAGFQSTDTQYF. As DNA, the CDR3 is TGCAGTGCATTTCGAGCGGGGTTCCAAAGCACAGATACGCAGTATTTT.

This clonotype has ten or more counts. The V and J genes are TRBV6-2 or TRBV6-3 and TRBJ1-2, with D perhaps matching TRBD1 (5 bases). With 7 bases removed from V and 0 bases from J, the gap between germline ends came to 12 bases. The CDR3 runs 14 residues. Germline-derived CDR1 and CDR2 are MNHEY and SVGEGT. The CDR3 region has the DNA TGTGCCAGCACCCCACAGGACCCTAACTATGGCTACACCTTC. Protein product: CASTPQDPNYGYTF.

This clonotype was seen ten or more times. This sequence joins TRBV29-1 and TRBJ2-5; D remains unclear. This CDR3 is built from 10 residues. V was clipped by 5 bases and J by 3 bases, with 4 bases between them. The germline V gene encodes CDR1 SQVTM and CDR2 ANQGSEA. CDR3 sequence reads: CSVWEETQYF. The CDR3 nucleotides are TGCAGCGTTTGGGAAGAGACCCAGTACTTC. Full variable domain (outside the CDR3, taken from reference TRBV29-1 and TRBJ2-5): SAVISQKPSRDICQRGTSLTIQCQVDSQVTMMFWYRQQPGQSLTLIATANQGSEATYESGFVIDKFPISRPNLTFSTLTVSNMSPEDSSIYLCSVWEETQYFGPGTRLLVL.

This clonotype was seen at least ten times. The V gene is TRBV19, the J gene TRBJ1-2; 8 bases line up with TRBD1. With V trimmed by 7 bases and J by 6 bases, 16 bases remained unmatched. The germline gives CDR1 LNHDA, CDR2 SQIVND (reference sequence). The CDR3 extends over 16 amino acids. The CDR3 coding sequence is TGTGCCAGTATATCCTTGATACGGACAGGGCAGGATGGCTACACCTTC. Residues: CASISLIRTGQDGYTF.

CDR3 DNA sequence: TGCGCCAGCAGCTTGGCCGAAGGGGGGAGCTACAATGAGCAGTTCTTC. Protein sequence: CASSLAEGGSYNEQFF. This chain links TRBV5-1 with TRBJ2-1; D possibly uses TRBD1 or TRBD2 (6 bases each). CDR1 SGHRS and CDR2 YFSETQ come from the germline V gene. This CDR3 contains 16 residues. V was pared by 0 bases and J by 3 bases, with 13 bases between.

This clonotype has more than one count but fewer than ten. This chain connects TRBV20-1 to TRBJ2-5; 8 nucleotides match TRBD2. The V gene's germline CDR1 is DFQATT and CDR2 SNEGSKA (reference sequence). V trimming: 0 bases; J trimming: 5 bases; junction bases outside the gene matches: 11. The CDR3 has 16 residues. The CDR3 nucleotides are TGCAGTGCTAGAGACGAAAACGGGGGGGAGTGGGAGACCCAGTACTTC. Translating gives CSARDENGGEWETQYF.

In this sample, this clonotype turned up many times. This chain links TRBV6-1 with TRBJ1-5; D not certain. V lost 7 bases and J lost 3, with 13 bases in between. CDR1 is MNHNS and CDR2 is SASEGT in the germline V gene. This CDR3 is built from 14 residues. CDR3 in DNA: TGTGCCAGCATGGCTGGGGAACCCAATCAGCCCCAGCATTTT. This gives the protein CASMAGEPNQPQHF.